This T cell receptor (beta chain) comes out of a study of T cell changes during pregnancy in multiple sclerosis. Only in-frame clones appear in the TCRdb table, and some are missing; sequencing was by immunoSEQ multiplex PCR. Among over 35,000 clones listed, roughly 89% were seen once. The TCR sequence derives from a female donor in good health, enrolled as a control in a pregnancy study. The sequencing here drew on CD4+ T cells from peripheral blood mononuclear cells, taken in the second trimester of pregnancy.

Here the CDR3 reads CASSLSLGPMNTEAFF. The DNA for the CDR3 is TGTGCCAGCAGTTTATCTCTGGGGCCGATGAACACTGAAGCTTTCTTT. V and J are TRBV27 and TRBJ1-1, with D tentatively TRBD1 (5 bases). The germline V and J ends were trimmed by 0 bases and 0 bases, with 11 bases remaining between them. The CDR3 has 16 amino acids. Looked up from germline, CDR1 is MNHEY and CDR2 is SMNVEV (reference sequence).